This T cell receptor (beta chain) derives from a study of T cells in Graves' hyperthyroidism and ophthalmopathy. Overall study context: Peripheral blood draws took place at initial diagnosis, ahead of any treatment.

Stable Graves' hyperthyroidism meant no ophthalmopathy progression within 18 months. An approximately 9.4 ml volume of fresh peripheral blood provided the PBMCs. Amplification of TCR beta CDR3 regions used RNA as the template. First-round RT-PCR of the TCR CDR3 relied on the HTBI primer set. Each CDR3 protein gets one entry after TCRdb re-called the multiplex PCR reads with MiXCR. The repertoire consists of some 560,000 distinct CDR3 sequences, with 14% occurring once and the leading ten covering about 15%. Sequences were obtained from blood. The clonotype comes from a woman aged 35 to 49 with Graves' hyperthyroidism.

As DNA, the CDR3 is TGTGCCAGCAGCGCGGCGTCCAATGAGCAGTTCTTC. It is translated as CASSAASNEQFF. The chain recombines TRBV9 with TRBJ2-1, with D unclear. The CDR3 length is 12 residues. Germline CDR1 is SGDLS and CDR2 is YYNGEE. Trimming took off 3 bases at V and 6 bases at J, with 7 bases between the two ends.